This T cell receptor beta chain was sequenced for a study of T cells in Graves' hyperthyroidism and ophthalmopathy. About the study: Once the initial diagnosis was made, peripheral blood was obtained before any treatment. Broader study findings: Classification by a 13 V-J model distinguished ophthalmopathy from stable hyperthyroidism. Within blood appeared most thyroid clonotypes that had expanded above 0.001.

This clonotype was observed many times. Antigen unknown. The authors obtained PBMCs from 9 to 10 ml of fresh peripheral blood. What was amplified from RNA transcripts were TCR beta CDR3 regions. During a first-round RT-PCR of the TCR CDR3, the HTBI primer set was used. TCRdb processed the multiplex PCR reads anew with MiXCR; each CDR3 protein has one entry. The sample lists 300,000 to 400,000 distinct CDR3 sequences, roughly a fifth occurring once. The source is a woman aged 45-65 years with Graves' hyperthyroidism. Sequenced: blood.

Written as DNA, the CDR3 is TGTGCCAGCAGTGCCACCACAGGGTCTGAAGCTTTCTTT. This gives the protein CASSATTGSEAFF. The rearrangement links TRBV12-3 or TRBV12-4 to TRBJ1-1; D possibly corresponds to TRBD1 (6 bases). Trimming cost V 5 bases and J 6 bases, with 13 bases left between them. The CDR3 length is 13 residues.